One sample yielded the 12 T cell receptor beta chains listed below, sequenced in a study of blood T cell repertoires in COVID-19. The method was immunoSEQ multiplex PCR; TCRdb's version includes in-frame clones alone and lacks a portion of them. The repertoire holds around 210,000 clones, with about 82% as singletons. Sequenced sample: peripheral blood. These receptors came from a man in his 60s with COVID-19, enrolled during active disease.

V and J are TRBV19 and TRBJ2-3, with TRBD2 matching over 12 bases. Looked up from germline, CDR1 is LNHDA and CDR2 is SQIVND (reference sequence). Unmatched junction bases numbered 9, after V lost 8 bases and J lost 6 bases. The CDR3 is 15 amino acids. The DNA for the CDR3 is TGTGCCAGTGGGAGACTAGCGGGAGTGGGGGATACGCAGTATTTT. Its protein product is CASGRLAGVGDTQYF.

The chain is built from TRBV24-1 and TRBJ2-6; D perhaps matches TRBD1 (5 bases). CDR1 and CDR2 (germline): KGHDR, SFDVKD. This CDR3 is 17 amino acids long. V lost 4 bases, J lost 0 bases, and 12 bases lay in between. This CDR3 reads CATSDRQFISGANVLTF. The CDR3 DNA is TGTGCCACCAGTGACCGACAGTTTATCTCTGGGGCCAACGTCCTGACTTTC.

This chain links TRBV7-2 with TRBJ1-2; possibly TRBD1 for D (5 bases). The CDR3 extends over 13 amino acids. The V gene lost 1 base and the J gene lost 3 bases, with 6 bases spanning the gap. CDR1 and CDR2 (germline): SGHTA, FQGNSA. As DNA, the CDR3 is TGTGCCAGCAGCTTAGGCAGGGACTATGGCTACACCTTC. It is translated as CASSLGRDYGYTF.

About this clone: Other nucleotide sequences in the sample specify the same CDR3. This chain joins TRBV12-3 or TRBV12-4 and TRBJ1-1, with D tentatively TRBD1 (6 bases). This CDR3 region has 13 residues. V dropped 5 bases and J dropped 4 bases, with 11 bases sitting between them. CDR3 region: CASSRGARTEAFF. Written as DNA, the CDR3 is TGTGCCAGCAGTCGGGGGGCCCGCACTGAAGCTTTCTTT.

J is TRBJ1-6 and V is TRBV3-1 (or the pseudogene TRBV3-2); D perhaps matches TRBD1 (5 bases). This CDR3 region has 16 residues. The V end was cut by 3 bases, the J end by 3 bases, with 12 bases between. Germline V gene sequence: CDR1 LGHDT, CDR2 YNNKEL (reference sequence). The CDR3 DNA reads as TGTGCCAGCAGCCAGCGGGGGACCCTCTATAATTCACCCCTCCACTTT. Protein: CASSQRGTLYNSPLHF.

As for this clone: The sample has other DNA sequences that encode this CDR3 too. The genes are TRBV7-2 and TRBJ1-5; TRBD1 matches at 7 bases. Germline-derived CDR1 and CDR2 are SGHTA and FQGNSA. Trimming removed 3 bases from V and 4 bases from J; junction bases left unmatched: 0. The CDR3 is 13 residues long. The CDR3 loop reads CASSLTGNQPQHF. CDR3 DNA sequence: TGTGCCAGCAGCTTGACAGGGAATCAGCCCCAGCATTTT.

V is TRBV18 and J is TRBJ1-2; 7 bases are a match to TRBD1. With V trimmed by 4 bases and J by 7 bases, 15 bases remained unmatched. This CDR3 comprises 16 residues. Looked up from germline, CDR1 is KGHSH and CDR2 is LQKENI. The CDR3 region has the DNA TGTGCCAGCTCACTCCAGGGGGAGCTCCAAAGTGGTGGCTACACCTTC. It codes for CASSLQGELQSGGYTF.

This clone was seen a single time. This chain connects TRBV5-1 to TRBJ2-3; 9 nucleotides match TRBD2. Germline trimming cut 0 bases from V and 0 bases from J; bases unmatched to any gene: 2. The CDR3 runs 16 residues. CDR1 is SGHRS, CDR2 YFSETQ, per germline. The CDR3 reads CASSLGLAESTDTQYF. The CDR3 DNA reads TGCGCCAGCAGCTTGGGACTAGCGGAGAGCACAGATACGCAGTATTTT.

The chain employs TRBV19 and TRBJ2-1; 10 bases match TRBD2. The CDR3 sequence is 16 residues long. The junction had 10 bases not matched to a gene; V was cut back by 7 bases and J by 4 bases. Germline V gene lookup returns CDR1 LNHDA and CDR2 SQIVND (reference sequence). The CDR3, as DNA: TGTGCCAGTAAGAAGGTTGCGACTAGCGGGTACAATGAGCAGTTCTTC. Its translation: CASKKVATSGYNEQFF.

The V and J genes are TRBV6-2 or TRBV6-3 and TRBJ1-2; a possible D gene is TRBD1 (6 bases). Germline CDR1 is MNHEY and CDR2 is SVGEGT. The V gene lost 4 bases and the J gene lost 0 bases, with 15 bases spanning the gap. This CDR3 contains 16 residues. As DNA, the CDR3 is TGTGCCAGCAGTTTGGAAAGGGACAACCCTAACTATGGCTACACCTTC. Translated: CASSLERDNPNYGYTF.

In DNA, the CDR3 is TGTGCCTGGAGCGCCGGGAGCAGAGCTTTCTTT. It translates to CAWSAGSRAFF. This chain links TRBV30 with TRBJ1-1; D uncertain. This CDR3 is built from 11 residues. CDR1 GTSNPN and CDR2 SVGIG come from the germline V gene (reference sequence). V lost 3 bases to trimming and J lost 10 bases, with 12 bases between them.

The chain has TRBV7-9 and TRBJ1-1; the D is unclear. V was pared by 5 bases and J by 0 bases, with 7 bases between. This CDR3 contains 13 residues. Germline V gives CDR1 SEHNR, CDR2 FQNEAQ (reference sequence). CDR3 nucleotides: TGTGCCAGCAGCCGGGAGGTGAACACTGAAGCTTTCTTT. Encoded protein: CASSREVNTEAFF.